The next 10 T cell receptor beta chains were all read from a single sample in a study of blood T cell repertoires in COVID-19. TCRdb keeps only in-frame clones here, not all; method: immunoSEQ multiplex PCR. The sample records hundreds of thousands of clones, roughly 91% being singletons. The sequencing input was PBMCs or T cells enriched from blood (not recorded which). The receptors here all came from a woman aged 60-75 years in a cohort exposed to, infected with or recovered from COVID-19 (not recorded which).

As DNA, the CDR3 is TGTGCCAGCAGTACCCCGGCGGGGGGCACTGAAGCTTTCTTT. Its protein product is CASSTPAGGTEAFF. The V gene is TRBV28, the J gene TRBJ1-1, with a possible D match to TRBD1 (5 bases). Germline CDR1 MDHEN, CDR2 SYDVKM. This CDR3 is 14 amino acids long. V was clipped by 5 bases and J by 4 bases, with 14 bases between them.

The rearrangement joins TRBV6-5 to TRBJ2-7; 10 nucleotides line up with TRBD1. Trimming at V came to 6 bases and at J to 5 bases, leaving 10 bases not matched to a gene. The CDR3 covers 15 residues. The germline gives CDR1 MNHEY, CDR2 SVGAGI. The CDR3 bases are TGTGCCAGCAGGGGAGACAGGGGGCTAAGGAACGAGCAGTACTTC. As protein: CASRGDRGLRNEQYF.

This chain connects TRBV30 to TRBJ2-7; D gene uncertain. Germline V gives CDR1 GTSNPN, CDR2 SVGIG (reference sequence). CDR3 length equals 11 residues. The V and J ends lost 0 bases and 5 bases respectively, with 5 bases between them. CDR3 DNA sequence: TGTGCCTGGAGTGTTTTAAACGAGCAGTACTTC. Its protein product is CAWSVLNEQYF. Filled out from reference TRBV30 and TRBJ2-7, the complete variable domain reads SQTIHQWPATLVQPVGSPLSLECTVEGTSNPNLYWYRQAAGRGLQLLFYSVGIGQISSEVPQNLSASRPQDRQFILSSKKLLLSDSGFYLCAWSVLNEQYFGPGTRLTVT.

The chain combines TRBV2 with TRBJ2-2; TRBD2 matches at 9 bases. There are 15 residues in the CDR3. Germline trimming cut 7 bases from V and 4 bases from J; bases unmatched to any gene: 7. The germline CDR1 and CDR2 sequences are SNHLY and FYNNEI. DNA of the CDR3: TGTGCCAGCACCTCCGGGACTAGCAGCACCGGGGAGCTGTTTTTT. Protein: CASTSGTSSTGELFF.

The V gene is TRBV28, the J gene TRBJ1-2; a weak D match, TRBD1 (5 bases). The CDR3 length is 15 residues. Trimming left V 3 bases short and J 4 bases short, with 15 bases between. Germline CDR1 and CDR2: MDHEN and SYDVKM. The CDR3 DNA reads TGTGCCAGCAGTTTTGGGACTATGGGGCGCTATGGCTACACCTTC. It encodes CASSFGTMGRYGYTF.

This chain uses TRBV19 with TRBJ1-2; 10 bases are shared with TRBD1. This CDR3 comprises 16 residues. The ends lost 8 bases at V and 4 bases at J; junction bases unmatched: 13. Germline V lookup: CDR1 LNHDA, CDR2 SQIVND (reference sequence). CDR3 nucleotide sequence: TGTGCCAGTTACGGGACAGGGGTCACCCTCGGCTATGGCTACACCTTC. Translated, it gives CASYGTGVTLGYGYTF.

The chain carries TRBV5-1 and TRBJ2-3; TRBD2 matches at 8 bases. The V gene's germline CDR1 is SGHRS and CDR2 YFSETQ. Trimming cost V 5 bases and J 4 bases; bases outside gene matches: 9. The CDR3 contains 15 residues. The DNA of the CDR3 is TGCGCCAGCAGTTACCTTAGCGGGAAGGCAGATACGCAGTATTTT. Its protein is CASSYLSGKADTQYF.

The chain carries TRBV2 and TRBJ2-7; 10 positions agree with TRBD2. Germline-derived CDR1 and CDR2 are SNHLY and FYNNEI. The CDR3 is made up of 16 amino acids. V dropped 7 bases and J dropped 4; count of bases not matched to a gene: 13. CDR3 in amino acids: CASTSSGSGPGYEQYF. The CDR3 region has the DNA TGTGCCAGCACCTCTAGCGGGAGTGGTCCGGGGTACGAGCAGTACTTC.

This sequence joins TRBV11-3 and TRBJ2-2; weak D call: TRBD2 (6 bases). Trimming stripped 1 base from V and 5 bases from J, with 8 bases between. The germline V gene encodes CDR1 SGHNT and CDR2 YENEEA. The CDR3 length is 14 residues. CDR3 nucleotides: TGTGCCAGCAGCTTAGGGGGGGTTACCGGGGAGCTGTTTTTT. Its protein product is CASSLGGVTGELFF.

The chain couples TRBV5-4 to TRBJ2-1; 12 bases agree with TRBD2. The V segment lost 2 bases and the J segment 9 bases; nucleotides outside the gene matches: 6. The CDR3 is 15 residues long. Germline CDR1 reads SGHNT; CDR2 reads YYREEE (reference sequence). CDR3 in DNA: TGTGCCAGCAGCTTACCAGGACTAGCGGGACGTGAGCAGTTCTTC. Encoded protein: CASSLPGLAGREQFF.